Listed below are T cell receptor beta chains from one sample, sequenced in a study of cytomegalovirus exposure and HLA in healthy donors. The protocol was immunoSEQ multiplex PCR, while the TCRdb copy is restricted to in-frame clones and leaves out a portion. The sample consists of approximately 160,000 clones, 78% of them appearing once. The sample taken for sequencing was PBMCs. The source is a woman aged 40 to 50 in good health and CMV-seropositive. Both conserved end residues are part of each CDR3. A D gene is named only where the DNA matches it firmly. The size field is filled for only some rows; it gives once, few, many or a size class.

clone_size j_call v_call d_call cdr3_aa cdr3_nt
once TRBJ2-7 TRBV2 - CASRAPPQGYEQYF TGTGCCAGCAGGGCCCCCCCCCAGGGATACGAGCAGTACTTC
- TRBJ2-6 TRBV11-2 TRBD1 CASSLMQGAGANVLTF TGTGCCAGCAGCTTGATGCAGGGGGCTGGGGCCAACGTCCTGACTTTC
- TRBJ2-7 TRBV5-1 TRBD1 CASKGQGLFYEQYF TGCGCCAGCAAGGGACAGGGGTTATTCTACGAGCAGTACTTC
- TRBJ2-5 TRBV13 TRBD2 CASSHPGLAGGETQYF TGTGCCAGCAGCCATCCGGGACTAGCGGGGGGAGAGACCCAGTACTTC
few TRBJ1-6 TRBV7-9 - CASSFLTSGTLHF TGTGCCAGCAGCTTTCTGACCTCAGGGACCCTCCACTTT
once TRBJ2-1 TRBV11-3 - CASSLGGRLLGRSNEQFF TGTGCCAGCAGCCTCGGGGGGCGGCTCTTAGGGCGTAGCAATGAGCAGTTCTTC
- TRBJ2-7 TRBV6-1 TRBD2 CASSGSGGHEQYF TGTGCCAGCAGTGGAAGCGGGGGTCACGAGCAGTACTTC
- TRBJ2-1 TRBV29-1 - CSVAAGAAYNEQFF TGCAGCGTGGCTGCGGGGGCGGCCTACAATGAGCAGTTCTTC
- TRBJ1-1 TRBV6-5 TRBD1 CACWTGFNTEAFF TGTGCCTGTTGGACAGGGTTCAACACTGAAGCTTTCTTT
- TRBJ2-7 TRBV19 TRBD1 CASNGRDRPSYEQYF TGTGCCAGCAACGGTCGGGACAGACCATCCTACGAGCAGTACTTC
- TRBJ1-4 TRBV7-9 - CASKGREAPATNEKLFF TGTGCCAGCAAGGGCAGGGAGGCACCTGCGACTAATGAAAAACTGTTTTTT
many TRBJ2-1 TRBV6-1 TRBD2 CASSPSGDPNEQFF TGTGCCAGCAGTCCCAGCGGGGATCCCAATGAGCAGTTCTTC
once TRBJ1-6 TRBV6-1 TRBD1 CASSQATGTGYSPLHF TGTGCCAGCAGTCAAGCTACCGGGACAGGGTATTCACCCCTCCACTTT
- TRBJ2-5 TRBV7-2 TRBD2 CASSRGLEETQYF TGTGCCAGCAGCCGGGGACTAGAAGAGACCCAGTACTTC
- TRBJ1-4 TRBV19 - CASSEMQGKLFF TGTGCCAGTAGCGAAATGCAGGGAAAACTGTTTTTT
- TRBJ1-2 TRBV6-5 TRBD1 CASSPGQGPYGYTF TGTGCCAGCAGCCCGGGACAGGGACCCTATGGCTACACCTTC
once TRBJ1-2 TRBV29-1 TRBD1 CSAPTGGGSSGGYTF TGCAGCGCCCCAACAGGGGGCGGTTCGTCGGGAGGCTACACCTTC
- TRBJ2-3 TRBV4-3 TRBD2 CASSQEAPSGGTDTQYF TGCGCCAGCAGCCAAGAGGCGCCTAGCGGGGGCACAGATACGCAGTATTTT
- TRBJ2-4 TRBV6-1 TRBD2 CASLPSGVAKNIQYF TGTGCCAGCCTCCCTAGCGGGGTAGCCAAAAACATTCAGTACTTC
few TRBJ1-1 TRBV5-1 TRBD1 CASSLSTGENAEAFF TGCGCCAGCAGCTTGTCGACAGGGGAAAACGCTGAAGCTTTCTTT
many TRBJ2-2 TRBV2 TRBD2 CASSGVERGGLGELFF TGTGCCAGCAGTGGCGTGGAGCGGGGGGGCCTAGGGGAGCTGTTTTTT
- TRBJ1-2 TRBV4-1 TRBD1 CASSQETGVGYTF TGCGCCAGCAGCCAAGAGACAGGGGTTGGCTACACCTTC
- TRBJ1-1 TRBV7-2 - CASSEGADTEAFF TGTGCCAGCAGCGAAGGGGCAGACACTGAAGCTTTCTTT
once TRBJ1-1 TRBV18 - CASSPTENTEAFF TGTGCCAGCTCACCAACAGAGAACACTGAAGCTTTCTTT
- TRBJ2-1 TRBV5-6 TRBD2 CASSLAGGLAWNEQFF TGTGCCAGCAGCTTGGCCGGGGGACTAGCTTGGAATGAGCAGTTCTTC
few TRBJ1-6 TRBV4-1 - CASSGSYNSPLHF TGCGCCAGCTCAGGCTCCTATAATTCACCCCTCCACTTT
few TRBJ1-2 TRBV2 - CASSDTDSLLPYGYTF TGTGCCAGCAGTGATACCGACAGTCTTCTTCCCTATGGCTACACCTTC
- TRBJ2-7 TRBV28 TRBD1 CASSFADRGLTKQYF TGTGCCAGCAGTTTTGCCGACAGGGGCCTGACGAAGCAGTACTTC
- TRBJ2-6 TRBV5-5 - CASSLTGQGLSGANVLTF TGTGCCAGCAGCTTGACTGGACAGGGACTATCTGGGGCCAACGTCCTGACTTTC
- TRBJ2-2 TRBV7-9 - CASRTDANTGELFF TGTGCCAGCAGGACAGACGCGAACACCGGGGAGCTGTTTTTT
- TRBJ2-7 TRBV2 - CASSGGGIYEQYF TGTGCCAGCAGTGGCGGAGGGATCTACGAGCAGTACTTC
- TRBJ2-4 TRBV7-9 - CASSGRRGTAKNSQYF TGTGCCAGCAGCGGTCGGCGGGGAACGGCCAAAAACAGTCAGTACTTC
- TRBJ2-7 TRBV18 - CASSPLVTGINEQYF TGTGCCAGCTCACCACTGGTAACAGGGATCAACGAGCAGTACTTC
- TRBJ1-5 TRBV30 TRBD1 CAWGQGGNQPQHF TGTGCCTGGGGACAGGGAGGAAATCAGCCCCAGCATTTT
- TRBJ1-2 TRBV19 - CASSDSTYGYTF TGTGCCAGTAGTGACAGCACCTATGGCTACACCTTC
- TRBJ2-7 TRBV19 TRBD1 CATSPRTGFHHEQYF TGTGCCACCAGTCCGCGGACAGGGTTCCATCACGAGCAGTACTTC
- TRBJ1-1 TRBV30 - CAWSRMEAEAFF TGTGCCTGGAGTCGCATGGAGGCCGAAGCTTTCTTT
once TRBJ2-7 TRBV7-2 TRBD2 CASSPHASLAGAPEQYF TGTGCCAGCAGCCCCCATGCCTCACTAGCGGGGGCCCCCGAGCAGTACTTC
- TRBJ2-5 TRBV5-1 - CASSLYSGWETQYF TGCGCCAGCAGCTTGTATTCAGGCTGGGAGACCCAGTACTTC
- TRBJ1-3 TRBV6-5 - CASSFRGSGNTIYF TGTGCCAGCAGCTTTAGAGGCTCTGGAAACACCATATATTTT
- TRBJ1-3 TRBV28 - CASSSGSLYTIYF TGTGCCAGCAGTTCAGGGTCTCTGTACACCATATATTTT
- TRBJ2-7 TRBV5-1 TRBD1 CASSPWTGDYEQYF TGCGCCAGCAGCCCCTGGACAGGGGACTACGAGCAGTACTTC
- TRBJ1-4 TRBV29-1 TRBD1 CSAKTGEREKLFF TGCAGCGCCAAGACAGGGGAGAGGGAAAAACTGTTTTTT
- TRBJ1-1 TRBV19 - CASTKTVGGSIMNTEAFF TGTGCCAGTACCAAGACAGTTGGAGGGTCGATCATGAACACTGAAGCTTTCTTT
- TRBJ1-6 TRBV14 TRBD1 CASSQIRGQGVSPLHF TGTGCCAGCAGCCAAATTAGGGGACAGGGAGTTTCACCCCTCCACTTT
- TRBJ2-2 TRBV11-2 TRBD2 CASRRQGGILGELFF TGTGCCAGCAGAAGGCAGGGAGGGATTTTGGGGGAGCTGTTTTTT
- TRBJ2-3 TRBV14 TRBD2 CASSQVRLAGLYF TGTGCCAGCAGCCAGGTCAGACTAGCGGGGCTATATTTT
- TRBJ1-1 TRBV28 TRBD1 CASSPGTAMSTEAFF TGTGCCAGCAGCCCAGGGACAGCCATGAGCACTGAAGCTTTCTTT
- TRBJ2-2 TRBV27 - CASTSTGAGELFF TGTGCCAGCACCAGTACGGGAGCCGGGGAGCTGTTTTTT
- TRBJ1-1 TRBV7-2 TRBD1 CASSPGTARNTEAFF TGTGCCAGCAGCCCAGGGACAGCCCGAAACACTGAAGCTTTCTTT
- TRBJ2-7 TRBV7-7 - CASSPSFGGPPYEQYF TGTGCCAGCAGCCCATCATTCGGGGGACCCCCCTACGAGCAGTACTTC
- TRBJ2-7 TRBV19 - CASSARDTVYSYEQYF TGTGCCAGTAGTGCTAGGGACACAGTATATTCCTACGAGCAGTACTTC
- TRBJ2-5 TRBV2 TRBD2 CASSAAGRAQYF TGTGCCAGCAGTGCAGCGGGGCGAGCCCAGTACTTC
- TRBJ1-2 TRBV5-1 TRBD1 CASSLGTGRYGYTF TGCGCCAGCAGCTTGGGGACAGGGCGGTATGGCTACACCTTC
- TRBJ2-7 TRBV5-4 - CASSLGAPGAINEQYF TGTGCCAGCAGCTTGGGGGCCCCAGGGGCGATCAACGAGCAGTACTTC
- TRBJ1-1 TRBV6-6 - CASSEGGKAFF TGTGCCAGCAGTGAGGGAGGTAAAGCTTTCTTT
large TRBJ1-1 TRBV2 - CASSEAPMNTEAFF TGTGCCAGCAGTGAGGCACCCATGAACACTGAAGCTTTCTTT
- TRBJ2-5 TRBV7-2 - CASGGQGQETQYF TGTGCCAGCGGTGGGCAGGGACAAGAGACCCAGTACTTC